This entry lists 26 T cell receptor beta chains sequenced from one sample in a study of CXCR3-negative and CXCR3-positive naive CD8 T cells. Points from the study as a whole: TRB CDR3 hydrophobicity was greater in CXCR3-positive naive cells than in CXCR3-negative naive cells.

TRB cDNA libraries were made by UMI-labeled 5' RACE. TCRdb re-called the 5' RACE reads and shows each CDR3 protein once, DNA omitted. The sample includes about 63,000 distinct CDR3 sequences. These receptors have no identified antigens. Sequenced input: naive CXCR3+ CD8+ T cells from blood. Subset: CD45RO-CCR7+CD27+CD95- naive CD8+ T cells expressing CXCR3 (TNR3+). These receptors all stem from a human donor in good health. Some clones in this sample may be carry-over from other donors' samples.

The chain employs TRBV6-4 and TRBJ2-7; TCRdb selects TRBD1, and the lack of DNA leaves this call unchecked. The CDR3 totals 13 residues. Germline lookup yields CDR1 MRHNA and CDR2 SNTAGT. The CDR3 spells CASSLWDSYEQYF.

The rearrangement joins TRBV7-3 to TRBJ2-7; TCRdb indicates TRBD1, and absent DNA this call remains unverified. The V gene's germline CDR1 is SGHTA and CDR2 FQGTGA. There are 15 residues in the CDR3. This CDR3 is CASSLLGGEGYEQYF.

This chain joins TRBV7-2 and TRBJ2-1. Germline CDR1 SGHTA, CDR2 FQGNSA. The CDR3 consists of 13 residues. CDR3 loop: CASSGDYYNEQFF.

The rearrangement links TRBV7-9 to TRBJ1-1; TCRdb designates TRBD1, a call that cannot be tested without DNA. The CDR3 has 14 residues. Germline V gene data show CDR1 as SEHNR and CDR2 as FQNEAQ (reference sequence). The CDR3 region is CASSLNPEVAEAFF.

V is TRBV29-1 and J is TRBJ2-7; TCRdb selects TRBD1, and the lack of DNA leaves this call unchecked. The germline gives CDR1 SQVTM, CDR2 ANQGSEA. CDR3 size: 13 residues. CDR3: CSVEVGLGDEQYF.

This chain connects TRBV7-2 to TRBJ2-3; the D call from TCRdb, TRBD2, cannot be confirmed without DNA. The CDR3 length is 13 residues. Germline V gives CDR1 SGHTA, CDR2 FQGNSA. This CDR3 reads CASSGGLSDTQYF.

The CDR3 sequence is CSVEGAVGSSTDTQYF. The chain combines TRBV29-1 with TRBJ2-3; TCRdb proposes TRBD2, but this gene call is untestable without DNA. The germline V gene encodes CDR1 SQVTM and CDR2 ANQGSEA. The CDR3 is 16 amino acids.

The gene calls are TRBV30 and TRBJ1-2; no DNA is available, so the TRBD1 call from TCRdb remains unchecked. The CDR3 is made up of 11 amino acids. CDR1 is GTSNPN, CDR2 SVGIG, per germline (reference sequence). The CDR3 is CALATGMGYTF.

This chain connects TRBV12-3 or TRBV12-4 to TRBJ2-2; the TCRdb call, TRBD2, lacks DNA for checking. The CDR3 extends over 19 amino acids. The CDR3 is CASSLGLAGGPANTGELFF.

This chain joins TRBV6-4 and TRBJ2-1. The CDR3 totals 12 residues. Looked up from germline, CDR1 is MRHNA and CDR2 is SNTAGT. CDR3 sequence reads: CASSDSGNEQFF.

V usage is TRBV28 and J usage is TRBJ2-5; TCRdb gives TRBD1 as the D gene, but with no DNA this cannot be confirmed. The CDR3 is made up of 14 amino acids. Per germline, CDR1 MDHEN and CDR2 SYDVKM. The CDR3 loop reads CASSTGTTQETQYF.

This CDR3 is CSAGTTGDTEAFF. The chain joins TRBV20-1 to TRBJ1-1; no DNA is available, so the TRBD1 call from TCRdb remains unchecked. The CDR3 covers 13 residues. Germline lookup yields CDR1 DFQATT and CDR2 SNEGSKA (reference sequence).

This chain uses TRBV20-1 with TRBJ1-2; TCRdb's D call of TRBD1 is untestable without DNA. CDR3 size: 13 residues. Germline values: CDR1 DFQATT, CDR2 SNEGSKA (reference sequence). The chain's CDR3 is CSARGGDRDGYTF.

The chain couples TRBV20-1 to TRBJ2-7; TCRdb proposes TRBD2, but this gene call is untestable without DNA. This CDR3 region has 13 residues. Germline values: CDR1 DFQATT, CDR2 SNEGSKA (reference sequence). The CDR3 reads CSARLAGEYEQYF.

This chain uses TRBV6-5 with TRBJ1-4; TCRdb indicates TRBD1, and absent DNA this call remains unverified. CDR1 is MNHEY and CDR2 is SVGAGI in the germline V gene. This CDR3 is 14 amino acids long. CDR3: CASSSQGRDEKLFF.

V and J are TRBV5-1 and TRBJ1-1; the TCRdb D gene call, TRBD1, has no DNA to confirm it. The CDR3 runs 15 residues. CDR1 and CDR2 (germline): SGHRS, YFSETQ. The CDR3: CASSLDAQSNTEAFF.

The chain employs TRBV29-1 and TRBJ1-2. This CDR3 contains 11 residues. The germline gives CDR1 SQVTM, CDR2 ANQGSEA. CDR3 amino acids: CSVEIDYGYTF.

The chain couples TRBV6-1 to TRBJ1-4. This CDR3 is 15 amino acids long. Germline CDR1 and CDR2: MNHNS and SASEGT. CDR3 sequence reads: CASRTHEATNEKLFF.

This chain connects TRBV10-3 to TRBJ1-1; TCRdb lists TRBD1, though no DNA is available to test this call. CDR1 ENHRY and CDR2 SYGVKD come from the germline V gene. The CDR3 runs 13 residues. The CDR3 is CAITPDSPTEAFF.

The V gene is TRBV29-1, the J gene TRBJ2-3; TCRdb's assignment of TRBD2 cannot be checked, as there is no DNA. The CDR3 consists of 17 residues. Germline lookup yields CDR1 SQVTM and CDR2 ANQGSEA. CDR3 protein: CSVDGTSGRWGTDTQYF.

The J gene is TRBJ2-5, the V gene TRBV4-1; no DNA is available, so the TRBD1 call from TCRdb remains unchecked. Per the germline V gene, CDR1 is MGHRA and CDR2 is YSYEKL. The CDR3 contains 17 residues. The CDR3 loop is CASSQDNGAVREETQYF.

This chain connects TRBV30 to TRBJ2-3; absent DNA, TCRdb's TRBD1 call cannot be checked. This CDR3 has 15 amino acids. The germline CDR1 and CDR2 sequences are GTSNPN and SVGIG (reference sequence). The CDR3 sequence is CAWAPGQGDQRTQYF.

This chain joins TRBV7-9 and TRBJ2-1; TCRdb outputs TRBD2, but without DNA this stays unchecked. From germline, CDR1 is SEHNR and CDR2 FQNEAQ (reference sequence). The CDR3 has 17 amino acids. The CDR3 region is CASSQALASARYNEQFF.

The rearrangement links TRBV20-1 to TRBJ1-6. Germline assignment: CDR1 DFQATT and CDR2 SNEGSKA (reference sequence). This CDR3 is built from 14 residues. This chain's CDR3 is CSARGPGYNSPLHF.

J is TRBJ2-7 and V is TRBV13; the D gene TCRdb calls, TRBD1, cannot be checked with no DNA. Germline lookup yields CDR1 PRHDT and CDR2 FYEKMQ (reference sequence). The CDR3 sequence is 16 residues long. CDR3 in amino acids: CASSLQTGTSRRQQYF.

This chain links TRBV29-1 with TRBJ1-1. Germline loops: CDR1 SQVTM, CDR2 ANQGSEA. CDR3 size: 14 residues. CDR3 amino acids: CSVVTTIMNTEAFF.